The 21 T cell receptor beta chains below were found in one sample sequenced in a study of T-cell memory formation after mild COVID-19. TCRdb reanalysed the 5' RACE reads using MiXCR and keeps one entry per CDR3 protein. The sample gives 110,000 or so distinct CDR3 sequences, about 24% of which show up once; roughly two fifths is in the top ten. The sample consisted of PBMCs or a T cell subset sorted from them (not recorded which). These receptors were collected from a man aged 18 to 30 who had mild COVID-19 (a few samples of this study predate the infection). Cell type and time point are not known.

The chain has TRBV15 and TRBJ2-3, with 10 bases matching TRBD2. The junction had 6 bases not matched to a gene; V was cut back by 5 bases and J by 4 bases. The CDR3 has 15 residues. CDR1 and CDR2 (germline): LNHNV, YYDKDF (reference sequence). CDR3: CATSFSGGAADTQYF. The CDR3 nucleotides read TGTGCCACCAGCTTCAGCGGGGGGGCCGCAGATACGCAGTATTTT.

The chain uses TRBV20-1 and TRBJ2-7, with D possibly TRBD2 on 5 matching bases. Deletions cut 1 base from V and 3 bases from J, with 19 bases between. This CDR3 comprises 16 residues. Germline CDR1 and CDR2: DFQATT and SNEGSKA (reference sequence). CDR3 in amino acids: CSARVVGVLPYYEQYF. DNA for the CDR3: TGCAGTGCTAGAGTCGTCGGGGTCCTTCCCTACTACGAGCAGTACTTC.

This clonotype was counted a few times. The chain carries TRBV7-9 and TRBJ2-5; D is undetermined. The germline gives CDR1 SEHNR, CDR2 FQNEAQ (reference sequence). V was clipped by 3 bases and J by 4 bases, with 15 bases between them. This CDR3 spans 15 amino acids. In nucleotides, the CDR3 is TGTGCCAGCAGCTTCGTTCAGCTGATAGGAGAGACCCAGTACTTC. Translating gives CASSFVQLIGETQYF.

This clonotype was recorded a few times. This chain links TRBV3-1 with TRBJ1-1; 8 nucleotides align to TRBD1. V lost 0 bases to trimming and J lost 3 bases; unmatched junction nucleotides: 15. The CDR3 has 19 residues. Germline loops: CDR1 LGHDT, CDR2 YNNKEL (reference sequence). The CDR3 here is CASSQEVRTGNQADTEAFF. The CDR3 DNA follows: TGTGCCAGCAGCCAAGAAGTGCGGACAGGGAATCAAGCTGACACTGAAGCTTTCTTT.

This clonotype was observed a few times. The V gene is TRBV4-1, the J gene TRBJ2-3; 8 bases are a match to TRBD1. The germline CDR1 and CDR2 sequences are MGHRA and YSYEKL. CDR3 length: 14 amino acids. V lost 7 bases to trimming and J lost 4 bases; unmatched junction nucleotides: 7. CDR3 sequence reads: CASNIPGGPDTQYF. Here the CDR3 DNA reads TGCGCCAGCAACATCCCAGGGGGCCCAGATACGCAGTATTTT.

The chain links TRBV6-2 or TRBV6-3 to TRBJ1-1; 8 bases match TRBD1. The V gene's germline CDR1 is MNHEY and CDR2 SVGEGT. V gave up 5 bases and J gave up 1 base; unmatched junction bases: 9. The CDR3 is 16 residues long. The CDR3 loop is CASSRTTGTGNTEAFF. Written as DNA, the CDR3 is TGTGCCAGCAGTCGAACAACCGGGACAGGGAACACTGAAGCTTTCTTT.

The chain recombines TRBV5-4 with TRBJ2-7; possible D gene TRBD1, 6 bases. Germline loops: CDR1 SGHNT, CDR2 YYREEE (reference sequence). The CDR3 runs to 13 residues. V was pared by 0 bases and J by 4 bases, with 8 bases between. This CDR3 is CASSLDRVYEQYV. DNA for the CDR3: TGTGCCAGCAGCTTGGACAGGGTTTACGAGCAGTACGTC.

This clonotype appeared a few times. J is TRBJ2-1 and V is TRBV7-9; 8 bases match TRBD2. This CDR3 is 15 amino acids long. After removal of 6 bases from V and 4 bases from J, the junction contained 8 bases not matched to a gene. Germline V gene sequence: CDR1 SEHNR, CDR2 FQNEAQ (reference sequence). CDR3 sequence: CASRATTGGYNEQFF. In DNA, the CDR3 is TGTGCCAGCAGAGCCACTACGGGGGGGTACAATGAGCAGTTCTTC. Based on the CDR3 plus reference TRBV7-9 and TRBJ2-1, the full variable domain is DTGVSQNPRHKITKRGQNVTFRCDPISEHNRLYWYRQTLGQGPEFLTYFQNEAQLEKSRLLSDRFSAERPKGSFSTLEIQRTEQGDSAMYLCASRATTGGYNEQFFGPGTRLTVL.

The V and J genes are TRBV20-1 and TRBJ2-1; 7 bases map to TRBD2. This CDR3 spans 17 amino acids. CDR1 and CDR2 (germline): DFQATT, SNEGSKA (reference sequence). Germline trimming cut 0 bases from V and 2 bases from J; bases unmatched to any gene: 10. For the CDR3, the DNA is TGCAGTGCTAGAGATCATTTAGGGCGGGGGACCTACAATGAGCAGTTCTTC. Encoded protein: CSARDHLGRGTYNEQFF.

The chain carries TRBV5-6 and TRBJ2-7; D may match TRBD1 or TRBD2 (5 bases each). Germline V gene lookup returns CDR1 SGHDT and CDR2 YYEEEE. V lost 5 bases and J lost 6, with 12 bases in between. The CDR3 sequence is 12 residues long. In DNA form, the CDR3 reads TGTGCCAGCAGGGGGGATGGGCCCGAGCAGTACGTC. Its translation: CASRGDGPEQYV.

This chain uses TRBV29-1 with TRBJ1-1; D might be TRBD1 (5 bases). This CDR3 spans 16 amino acids. Germline V gene lookup returns CDR1 SQVTM and CDR2 ANQGSEA. Trimming cost V 0 bases and J 1 base, with 15 bases left between them. The CDR3 loop reads CSVEEGAGSPNTEAFF. The DNA of the CDR3 is TGCAGCGTTGAAGAGGGAGCAGGGTCTCCGAACACTGAAGCTTTCTTT.

This clonotype has a handful of counts. The chain has TRBV6-2 or TRBV6-3 and TRBJ2-7; TRBD1 is a possible D gene (6 bases). The CDR3 consists of 16 residues. The V end was cut by 2 bases, the J end by 5 bases, with 19 bases between. Germline V gives CDR1 MNHEY, CDR2 SVGEGT. The CDR3 here is CASSYRDPQGVNEQYV. CDR3 in DNA: TGTGCCAGCAGTTACCGGGATCCACAGGGTGTTAACGAGCAGTACGTC.

Only a few counts were recorded for this clonotype. V usage is TRBV20-1 and J usage is TRBJ2-3; TRBD1 or TRBD2 may be the D gene (6 bases each). The ends were cut back, 5 bases at V and 0 bases at J, with 15 bases in the middle. The CDR3 covers 15 residues. CDR1 and CDR2 from the germline V gene are DFQATT and SNEGSKA (reference sequence). The CDR3 region has the DNA TGCAGTGCTGACAGGACGGGGGTGAGCACAGATACGCAGTATTTT. This sequence encodes CSADRTGVSTDTQYF.

The chain has TRBV4-1 and TRBJ2-5; D may match TRBD1 or TRBD2 (6 bases each). Germline loops: CDR1 MGHRA, CDR2 YSYEKL. Trimming pared 0 bases from V and 4 bases from J, leaving 15 bases between. This CDR3 region has 16 residues. Here the CDR3 reads CASSQDPPGAGETQYF. The CDR3 DNA reads TGCGCCAGCAGCCAAGATCCCCCGGGGGCGGGAGAGACCCAGTACTTC.

This chain links TRBV28 with TRBJ2-7, with D perhaps assigned TRBD1 or TRBD2 (5 bases each). The CDR3 loop spans 14 amino acids. Germline V gene data show CDR1 as MDHEN and CDR2 as SYDVKM. V lost 5 bases, J lost 0 bases, and 11 bases lay in between. CDR3 loop: CASSPPGSSYEQYF. CDR3 bases: TGTGCCAGCAGTCCCCCAGGGAGCTCCTACGAGCAGTACTTC. The whole variable domain, remainder taken from reference TRBV28 and TRBJ2-7, is DVKVTQSSRYLVKRTGEKVFLECVQDMDHENMFWYRQDPGLGLRLIYFSYDVKMKEKGDIPEGYSVSREKKERFSLILESASTNQTSMYLCASSPPGSSYEQYFGPGTRLTVT.

The chain uses TRBV3-1 and TRBJ2-7; D possibly corresponds to TRBD1 (6 bases). Germline CDR1 LGHDT, CDR2 YNNKEL (reference sequence). The V end was cut by 1 base, the J end by 3 bases, with 13 bases between. The CDR3 runs to 15 residues. In DNA, the CDR3 is TGTGCCAGCAGCCAAGCCACGGGGACATTCTACGAGCAGTACTTC. Its translation is CASSQATGTFYEQYF.

The V call is TRBV4-2, the J call TRBJ2-3, with TRBD2 matching 9 bases. In germline, CDR1 is LGHNA, CDR2 YNFKEQ. The CDR3 extends over 16 amino acids. The junction had 3 bases not matched to a gene; V was cut back by 0 bases and J by 2 bases. The CDR3, as DNA: TGTGCCAGCAGCCAAGAAGCGGGGGGCGCCACAGATACGCAGTATTTT. It encodes CASSQEAGGATDTQYF.

This clonotype was detected a few times. The chain uses TRBV7-9 and TRBJ2-1; 8 bases align to TRBD1. The J segment lost 9 bases and the V segment lost 10 bases, leaving 5 bases of the junction unmatched. Germline V gene lookup returns CDR1 SEHNR and CDR2 FQNEAQ (reference sequence). The CDR3 runs 11 residues. In DNA, the CDR3 is TGTGCCATATACAGGGGGACTGAGCAGTTCTTC. This codes for CAIYRGTEQFF. Looking up the rest from reference TRBV7-9 and TRBJ2-1 gives the full variable domain: DTGVSQNPRHKITKRGQNVTFRCDPISEHNRLYWYRQTLGQGPEFLTYFQNEAQLEKSRLLSDRFSAERPKGSFSTLEIQRTEQGDSAMYLCAIYRGTEQFFGPGTRLTVL.

About this clonotype itself: Sequence at one end of the junction differs from germline and may be a read error. This sequence joins TRBV7-7 and TRBJ2-1, with D perhaps TRBD2 (6 bases). The CDR3 totals 13 residues. Germline assignment: CDR1 SSHAT and CDR2 FNYEAQ (reference sequence). CDR3 nucleotides: TGTGCTAGCAGCCCTCCGGGGGACAATGAGCAGTTCTTC. This encodes CASSPPGDNEQFF.

A few counts support this clonotype. V is TRBV7-3 and J is TRBJ2-1; the D gene is possibly TRBD2 (6 bases). The V end was cut by 4 bases, the J end by 6 bases, with 10 bases between. Germline CDR1 is SGHTA and CDR2 is FQGTGA. The CDR3 length is 13 residues. CDR3 sequence reads: CASSSIGGNEQFF. CDR3 sequence (DNA): TGTGCCAGCAGCTCTATCGGGGGCAATGAGCAGTTCTTC.

This chain joins TRBV27 and TRBJ2-7; no firm D call. V was cut by 4 bases and J by 4 bases, with 11 bases left in between. The CDR3 runs 13 residues. The germline CDR1 and CDR2 sequences are MNHEY and SMNVEV (reference sequence). The DNA for the CDR3 is TGTGCCAGCAGTTCAAGTTCGTCGTACGAGCAGTACGTC. This encodes CASSSSSSYEQYV.